What follows are 18 T cell receptor beta chains derived from one specimen sequenced in a study of T cell responses to AZD1222 COVID-19 vaccine. The protocol was immunoSEQ multiplex PCR, while the TCRdb copy is restricted to in-frame clones and leaves out a portion. The table has approximately 100,000 clones, 86% seen once. Sample: peripheral blood, taken on day 0 of AZD1222 vaccination. These receptors originate from an adult in good health.

The chain has TRBV7-2 and TRBJ1-5, with TRBD1 as a possible D gene (5 bases). The V gene lost 2 bases and the J gene lost 2 bases, with 10 bases spanning the gap. Germline CDR1 is SGHTA and CDR2 is FQGNSA. The CDR3 has 15 residues. The CDR3 here is CASSLRQGGNQPQHF. Written as DNA, the CDR3 is TGTGCCAGCAGCTTACGGCAGGGTGGCAATCAGCCCCAGCATTTT.

The chain uses TRBV7-8 and TRBJ2-7; D is ambiguous. Looked up from germline, CDR1 is SGHVS and CDR2 is FQNEAQ. V was shortened by 4 bases and J by 2 bases, with 9 bases between the two germline ends. The length of the CDR3 is 13 residues. CDR3 residues: CASSYLGPYEQYF. Here the CDR3 DNA reads TGTGCCAGCAGCTACCTCGGACCCTACGAGCAGTACTTC.

This sequence joins TRBV21-1 and TRBJ2-5. TRBV21-1 is deemed a pseudogene. The length of the CDR3 is 16 residues. This chain's CDR3 is CASSKYNWDPLAAQYF. Written as DNA, the CDR3 is TGTGCCAGCAGCAAATATAATTGGGACCCCCTAGCTGCCCAGTACTTC.

This clone has a single count. The gene calls are TRBV28 and TRBJ1-2, with D possibly TRBD1 on 5 matching bases. Looked up from germline, CDR1 is MDHEN and CDR2 is SYDVKM. V lost 6 bases, J lost 8 bases, and 19 bases lay in between. This CDR3 contains 14 residues. As DNA, the CDR3 is TGTGCCAGCAGCCCCGCGACCCCGGGACGAGGCTACACCTTC. Encoded protein: CASSPATPGRGYTF.

This clone was observed a single time. This chain joins TRBV10-3 and TRBJ2-2; maybe TRBD1 (8 bases). CDR3 size: 14 residues. Deletions cut 11 bases from V and 4 bases from J, with 17 bases between. The germline V gene has CDR1 ENHRY and CDR2 SYGVKD. This chain's CDR3 is CALGGTGSTGELFF. The CDR3 nucleotides are TGTGCCCTCGGGGGGACAGGAAGCACCGGGGAGCTGTTTTTT.

The chain is built from TRBV20-1 and TRBJ2-2; 8 bases are a match to TRBD1. CDR1 DFQATT and CDR2 SNEGSKA come from the germline V gene (reference sequence). The CDR3 consists of 15 residues. V was pared by 3 bases and J by 6 bases, with 9 bases of the junction left unmatched. Here the CDR3 DNA reads TGCAGTGCTAGTAGGTCCCAGGGGGCGGCCGGGGAGCTGTTTTTT. Its translation is CSASRSQGAAGELFF.

The J gene is TRBJ1-4, the V gene TRBV28; TRBD1 is a possible D gene (5 bases). CDR1 is MDHEN, CDR2 SYDVKM, per germline. V lost 10 bases and J lost 4, with 16 bases in between. This CDR3 is 14 amino acids long. CDR3 DNA sequence: TGTGCCACCACCGGGACGGTCGATAATGAAAAACTGTTTTTT. Translated: CATTGTVDNEKLFF.

The chain carries TRBV6-4 and TRBJ2-7; 9 bases match TRBD2. The CDR3 covers 19 residues. Germline assignment: CDR1 MRHNA and CDR2 SNTAGT. V gave up 2 bases and J gave up 3 bases; unmatched junction bases: 17. CDR3 amino acids: CASSDGDSGSISSVYEQYF. Here the CDR3 DNA reads TGTGCCAGCAGTGACGGAGATAGCGGGAGTATATCTTCGGTCTACGAGCAGTACTTC.

V usage is TRBV9 and J usage is TRBJ2-7; 12 bases map to TRBD1. The CDR3 runs to 14 residues. V dropped 2 bases and J dropped 6; count of bases not matched to a gene: 3. Germline CDR1 reads SGDLS; CDR2 reads YYNGEE. The CDR3 DNA is TGTGCCAGCAGCGTGGGACAGGGGGCCAGCGAGCAGTACTTC. Amino acids: CASSVGQGASEQYF. The full variable domain, rest sourced from reference TRBV9 and TRBJ2-7, is DSGVTQTPKHLITATGQRVTLRCSPRSGDLSVYWYQQSLDQGLQFLIQYYNGEERAKGNILERFSAQQFPDLHSELNLSSLELGDSALYFCASSVGQGASEQYFGPGTRLTVT.

V is TRBV2 and J is TRBJ2-7; D ambiguous. This CDR3 is 13 amino acids long. Trimming pared 1 base from V and 7 bases from J, leaving 11 bases between. In germline, CDR1 is SNHLY, CDR2 FYNNEI. CDR3 sequence reads: CASSEGGPGEQYF. The CDR3 region has the DNA TGTGCCAGCAGTGAAGGCGGACCTGGGGAGCAGTACTTC.

Only one count was recorded for this clone. The chain joins TRBV5-4 to TRBJ2-1; D is perhaps TRBD2 (5 bases). Trimming took off 3 bases at V and 8 bases at J, with 18 bases between the two ends. This CDR3 has 15 amino acids. CDR1 SGHNT and CDR2 YYREEE come from the germline V gene (reference sequence). The chain's CDR3 is CASSSRTPVVYEQFF. DNA of the CDR3: TGTGCCAGCAGCTCCCGGACTCCGGTTGTCTATGAGCAGTTCTTC. Full variable domain (missing parts from reference TRBV5-4 and TRBJ2-1): ETGVTQSPTHLIKTRGQQVTLRCSSQSGHNTVSWYQQALGQGPQFIFQYYREEENGRGNFPPRFSGLQFPNYSSELNVNALELDDSALYLCASSSRTPVVYEQFFGPGTRLTVL.

J is TRBJ1-5 and V is TRBV2; weak D call: TRBD1 (5 bases). Germline V gives CDR1 SNHLY, CDR2 FYNNEI. Trimming shortened V by 4 bases and J by 4 bases, and 14 bases separated the two germline ends. The CDR3 length is 15 residues. CDR3 protein: CASSAGGGANQPQHF. The CDR3 nucleotides read TGTGCCAGCAGTGCGGGAGGAGGGGCAAATCAGCCCCAGCATTTT.

This clone came up once. V usage is TRBV6-6 and J usage is TRBJ1-6; TRBD1 matches at 7 bases. Germline CDR1 is MNHNY and CDR2 is SVGAGI (reference sequence). V was clipped by 6 bases and J by 8 bases; unmatched bases: 7. CDR3 length equals 14 residues. Here the CDR3 reads CASSLGQGDSPLHF. CDR3 in DNA: TGTGCCAGCAGCCTTGGGCAGGGGGATTCACCCCTCCACTTT.

This chain joins TRBV6-5 and TRBJ2-7; 10 nucleotides agree with TRBD1. Germline V gives CDR1 MNHEY, CDR2 SVGAGI. This CDR3 comprises 14 residues. Trimming removed 6 bases from V and 3 bases from J; junction bases left unmatched: 5. Here the CDR3 DNA reads TGTGCCAGCAGGGCCCGGACAGGGGGCTACGAGCAGTACTTC. Amino acids: CASRARTGGYEQYF.

The rearrangement uses TRBV7-9 and TRBJ1-6; 7 bases match TRBD1. Germline CDR1 is SEHNR and CDR2 is FQNEAQ (reference sequence). The CDR3 is made up of 17 amino acids. V lost 2 bases and J lost 2; bases outside the gene matches: 6. The CDR3 sequence: CASSLTSGQAYNSPLHF. The CDR3 DNA reads TGTGCCAGCAGCTTAACCTCCGGACAGGCCTATAATTCACCCCTCCACTTT.

This clone was recorded once. This sequence joins TRBV6-2 or TRBV6-3 and TRBJ2-5; weak D call: TRBD1 (5 bases). The V end lost 0 bases, the J end lost 5 bases, and 10 bases lay between the germline ends. The CDR3 contains 14 residues. Germline V gene lookup returns CDR1 MNHEY and CDR2 SVGEGT. The CDR3 reads CASSYSRQSETQYF. As DNA, the CDR3 is TGTGCCAGCAGTTACTCGAGACAGTCGGAGACCCAGTACTTC.

DNA of the CDR3: TGTGCCACCAGTGTTGGGACAGGGGGTATCAACGAGCAGTACTTC. Encoded protein: CATSVGTGGINEQYF. The chain combines TRBV24-1 with TRBJ2-7, with TRBD1 matching over 11 bases. The CDR3 is made up of 15 amino acids. With V trimmed by 5 bases and J by 5 bases, 7 bases remained unmatched. Germline values: CDR1 KGHDR, CDR2 SFDVKD.

The chain links TRBV7-3 to TRBJ2-1; D is perhaps TRBD2 (5 bases). Germline values: CDR1 SGHTA, CDR2 FQGTGA. This CDR3 has 15 residues. Trimming cost V 4 bases and J 0 bases, with 10 bases left between them. CDR3: CASSSSAASYNEQFF. The CDR3 region has the DNA TGTGCCAGCAGCTCCTCAGCGGCCTCCTACAATGAGCAGTTCTTC.